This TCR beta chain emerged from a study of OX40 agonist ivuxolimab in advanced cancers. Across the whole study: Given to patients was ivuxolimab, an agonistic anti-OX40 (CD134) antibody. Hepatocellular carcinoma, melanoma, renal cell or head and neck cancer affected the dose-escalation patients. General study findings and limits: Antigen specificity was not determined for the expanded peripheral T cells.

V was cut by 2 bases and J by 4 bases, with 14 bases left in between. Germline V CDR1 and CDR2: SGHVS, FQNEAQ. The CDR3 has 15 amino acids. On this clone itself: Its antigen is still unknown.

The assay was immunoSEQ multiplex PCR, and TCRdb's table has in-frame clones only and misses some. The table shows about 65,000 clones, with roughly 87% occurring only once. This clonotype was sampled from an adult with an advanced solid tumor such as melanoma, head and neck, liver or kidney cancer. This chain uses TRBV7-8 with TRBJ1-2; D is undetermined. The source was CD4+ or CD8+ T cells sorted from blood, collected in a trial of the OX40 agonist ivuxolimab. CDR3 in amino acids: CASSLSMTPTYGYTF. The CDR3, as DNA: TGTGCCAGCAGCTTATCGATGACACCGACCTATGGCTACACCTTC.